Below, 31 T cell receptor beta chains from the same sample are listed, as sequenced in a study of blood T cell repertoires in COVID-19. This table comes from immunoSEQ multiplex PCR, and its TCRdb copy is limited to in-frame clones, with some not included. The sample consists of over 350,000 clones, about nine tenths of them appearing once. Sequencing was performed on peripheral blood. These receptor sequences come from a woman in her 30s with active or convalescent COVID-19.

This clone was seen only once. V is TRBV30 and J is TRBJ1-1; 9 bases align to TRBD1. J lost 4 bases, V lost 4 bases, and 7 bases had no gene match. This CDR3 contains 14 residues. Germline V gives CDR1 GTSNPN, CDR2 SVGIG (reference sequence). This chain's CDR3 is CAWKRQGVFTEAFF. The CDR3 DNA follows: TGTGCCTGGAAGCGACAGGGGGTGTTCACTGAAGCTTTCTTT.

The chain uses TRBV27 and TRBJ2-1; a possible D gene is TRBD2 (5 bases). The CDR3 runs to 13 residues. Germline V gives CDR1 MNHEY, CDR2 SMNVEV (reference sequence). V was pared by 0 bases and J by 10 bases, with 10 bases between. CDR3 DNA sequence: TGTGCCAGCAGTTTATCCCTAGTAGCGGAGCAGTTCTTC. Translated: CASSLSLVAEQFF.

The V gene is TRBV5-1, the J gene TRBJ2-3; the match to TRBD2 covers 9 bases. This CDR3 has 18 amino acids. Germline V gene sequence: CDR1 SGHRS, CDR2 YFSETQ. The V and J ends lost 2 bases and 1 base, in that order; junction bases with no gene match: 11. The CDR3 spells CASSFSGSPGGGTDTQYF. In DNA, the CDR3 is TGCGCCAGCAGCTTTAGCGGGAGCCCAGGGGGGGGCACAGATACGCAGTATTTT.

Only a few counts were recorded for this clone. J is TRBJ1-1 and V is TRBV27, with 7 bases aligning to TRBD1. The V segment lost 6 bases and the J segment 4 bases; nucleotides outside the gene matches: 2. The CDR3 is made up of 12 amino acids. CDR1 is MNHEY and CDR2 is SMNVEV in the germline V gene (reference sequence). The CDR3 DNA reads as TGTGCCAGCAGCAACAGGGGCACTGAAGCTTTCTTT. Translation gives CASSNRGTEAFF.

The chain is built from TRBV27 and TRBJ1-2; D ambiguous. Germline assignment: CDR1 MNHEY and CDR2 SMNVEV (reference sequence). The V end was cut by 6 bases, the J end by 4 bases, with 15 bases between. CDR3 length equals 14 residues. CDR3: CASSNLTRSYGYTF. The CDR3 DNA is TGTGCCAGCAGCAACCTCACAAGATCCTATGGCTACACCTTC.

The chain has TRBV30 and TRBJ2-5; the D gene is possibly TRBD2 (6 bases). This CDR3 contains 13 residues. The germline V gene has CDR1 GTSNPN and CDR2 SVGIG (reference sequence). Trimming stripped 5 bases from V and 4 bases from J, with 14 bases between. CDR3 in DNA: TGTGCCTGGCGAAATCAGGGAGGAGAGACCCAGTACTTC. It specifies CAWRNQGGETQYF.

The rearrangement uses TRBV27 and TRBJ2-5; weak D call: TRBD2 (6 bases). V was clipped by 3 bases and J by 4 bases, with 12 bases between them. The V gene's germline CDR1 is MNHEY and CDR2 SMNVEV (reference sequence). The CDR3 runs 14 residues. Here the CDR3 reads CASSFGGKGETQYF. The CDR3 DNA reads TGTGCCAGCAGTTTCGGGGGAAAGGGAGAGACCCAGTACTTC.

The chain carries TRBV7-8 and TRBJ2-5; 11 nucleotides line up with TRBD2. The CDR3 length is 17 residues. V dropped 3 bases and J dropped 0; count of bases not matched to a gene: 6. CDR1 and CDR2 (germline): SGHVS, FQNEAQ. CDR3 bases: TGTGCCAGCAGCTTGAGACTAGCGGGGCCGTACCAAGAGACCCAGTACTTC. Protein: CASSLRLAGPYQETQYF.

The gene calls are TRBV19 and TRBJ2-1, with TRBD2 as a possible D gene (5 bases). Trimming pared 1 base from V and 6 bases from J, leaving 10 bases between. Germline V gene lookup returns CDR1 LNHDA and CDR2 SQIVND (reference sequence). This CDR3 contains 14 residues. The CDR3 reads CASSIAGTVNEQFF. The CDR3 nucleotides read TGTGCCAGTAGTATAGCGGGAACAGTCAATGAGCAGTTCTTC.

CDR3 nucleotide sequence: TGTGCAAGTCGCTACCCGGGACTGTCCTACGAGCAGTACTTC. Encoded protein: CASRYPGLSYEQYF. The chain recombines TRBV12-2 with TRBJ2-7; TRBD2 reflects the table's D call only, with no check against the DNA. TRBV12-2 constitutes a pseudogene. The CDR3 covers 14 residues.

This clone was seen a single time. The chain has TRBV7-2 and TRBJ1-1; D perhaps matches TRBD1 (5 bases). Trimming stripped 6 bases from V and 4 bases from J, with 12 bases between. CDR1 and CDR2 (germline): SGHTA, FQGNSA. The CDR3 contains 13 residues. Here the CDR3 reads CASSFRVLTEAFF. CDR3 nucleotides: TGTGCCAGCAGTTTCAGGGTGCTCACTGAAGCTTTCTTT. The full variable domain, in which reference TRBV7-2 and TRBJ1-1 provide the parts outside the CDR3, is GAGVSQSPSNKVTEKGKDVELRCDPISGHTALYWYRQSLGQGLEFLIYFQGNSAPDKSGLPSDRFSAERTGGSVSTLTIQRTQQEDSAVYLCASSFRVLTEAFFGQGTRLTVV.

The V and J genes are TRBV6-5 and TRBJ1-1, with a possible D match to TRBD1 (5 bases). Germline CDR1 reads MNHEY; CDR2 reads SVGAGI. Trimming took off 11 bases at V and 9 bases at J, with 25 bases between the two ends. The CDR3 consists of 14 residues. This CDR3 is CASRSQARTEKAFF. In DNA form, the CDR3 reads TGTGCCTCCAGGTCACAGGCCAGAACGGAAAAAGCTTTCTTT.

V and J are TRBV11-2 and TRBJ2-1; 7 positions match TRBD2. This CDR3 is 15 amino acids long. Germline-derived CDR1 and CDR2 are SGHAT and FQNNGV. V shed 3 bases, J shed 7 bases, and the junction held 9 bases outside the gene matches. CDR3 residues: CASSFYLADLNEQFF. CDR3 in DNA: TGTGCCAGCAGCTTCTATCTAGCGGACTTAAATGAGCAGTTCTTC.

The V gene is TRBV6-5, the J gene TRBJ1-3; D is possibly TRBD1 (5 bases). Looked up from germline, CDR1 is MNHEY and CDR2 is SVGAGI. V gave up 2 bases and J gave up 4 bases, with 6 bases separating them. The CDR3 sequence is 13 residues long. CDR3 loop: CASSYRGGNTIYF. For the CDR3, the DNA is TGTGCCAGCAGTTACAGGGGCGGAAACACCATATATTTT.

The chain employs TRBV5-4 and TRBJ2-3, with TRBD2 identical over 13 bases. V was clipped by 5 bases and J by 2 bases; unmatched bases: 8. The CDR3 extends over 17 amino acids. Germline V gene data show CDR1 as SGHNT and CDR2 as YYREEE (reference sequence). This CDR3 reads CASRRGGLAGSTDTQYF. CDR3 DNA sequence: TGTGCCAGCAGGCGAGGGGGACTAGCGGGGTCCACAGATACGCAGTATTTT. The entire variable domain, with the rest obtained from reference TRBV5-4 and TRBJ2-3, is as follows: ETGVTQSPTHLIKTRGQQVTLRCSSQSGHNTVSWYQQALGQGPQFIFQYYREEENGRGNFPPRFSGLQFPNYSSELNVNALELDDSALYLCASRRGGLAGSTDTQYFGPGTRLTVL.

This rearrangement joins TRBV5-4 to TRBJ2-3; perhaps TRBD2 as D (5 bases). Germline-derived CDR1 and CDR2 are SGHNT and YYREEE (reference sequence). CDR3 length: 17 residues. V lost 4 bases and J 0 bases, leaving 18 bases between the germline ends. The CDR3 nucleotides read TGTGCCAGCAGCCCGACCAGTGGGCGCGGGAGCACAGATACGCAGTATTTT. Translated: CASSPTSGRGSTDTQYF.

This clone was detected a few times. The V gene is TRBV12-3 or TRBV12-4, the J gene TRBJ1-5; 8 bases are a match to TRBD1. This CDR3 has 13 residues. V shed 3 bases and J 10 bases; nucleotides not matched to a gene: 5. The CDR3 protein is CASSFRGPNPQHF. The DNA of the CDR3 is TGTGCCAGCAGTTTCAGGGGGCCGAATCCCCAGCATTTT.

The CDR3 region has the DNA TGCGCCAGCAGGAGGACTGCCACCACCGGGGAGCTGTTTTTT. Translating gives CASRRTATTGELFF. The chain employs TRBV5-1 and TRBJ2-2; perhaps TRBD2 as D (5 bases). Between the trimmed V and J ends, which lost 5 bases and 4 bases, there was a span of 12 bases. Per germline, CDR1 SGHRS and CDR2 YFSETQ. The CDR3 loop spans 14 amino acids. The variable domain in full, with the rest retrieved from reference TRBV5-1 and TRBJ2-2, is KAGVTQTPRYLIKTRGQQVTLSCSPISGHRSVSWYQQTPGQGLQFLFEYFSETQRNKGNFPGRFSGRQFSNSRSEMNVSTLELGDSALYLCASRRTATTGELFFGEGSRLTVL.

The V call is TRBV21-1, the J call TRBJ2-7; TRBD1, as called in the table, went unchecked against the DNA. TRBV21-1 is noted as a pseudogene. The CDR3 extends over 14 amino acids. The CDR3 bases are TGTGCCAGCAGGAGGACAGGGAAGCTCTCCGAGCAGTACTTC. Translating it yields CASRRTGKLSEQYF.

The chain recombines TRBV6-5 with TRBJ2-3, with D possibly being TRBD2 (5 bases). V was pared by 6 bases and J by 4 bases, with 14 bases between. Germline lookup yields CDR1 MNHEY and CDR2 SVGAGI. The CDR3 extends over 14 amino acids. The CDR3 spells CASRSGLFADTQYF. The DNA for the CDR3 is TGTGCCAGCAGGTCCGGACTCTTCGCAGATACGCAGTATTTT.

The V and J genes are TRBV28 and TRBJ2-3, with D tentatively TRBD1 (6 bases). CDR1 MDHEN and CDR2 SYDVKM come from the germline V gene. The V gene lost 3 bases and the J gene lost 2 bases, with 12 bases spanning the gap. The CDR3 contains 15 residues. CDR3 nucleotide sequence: TGTGCCAGCAGTTTCCCGGACAGCCTCACAGATACGCAGTATTTT. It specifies CASSFPDSLTDTQYF.

CDR3 sequence (DNA): TGTGCCAGCAGCCGAAGGACAGGGAATGGAAACACCATATATTTT. It yields the protein CASSRRTGNGNTIYF. The V call is TRBV3-1 (or the pseudogene TRBV3-2), the J call TRBJ1-3; 8 positions match TRBD1. Trimming at V came to 4 bases and at J to 3 bases, leaving 5 bases not matched to a gene. Per germline, CDR1 LGHDT and CDR2 YNNKEL (reference sequence). This CDR3 has 15 amino acids.

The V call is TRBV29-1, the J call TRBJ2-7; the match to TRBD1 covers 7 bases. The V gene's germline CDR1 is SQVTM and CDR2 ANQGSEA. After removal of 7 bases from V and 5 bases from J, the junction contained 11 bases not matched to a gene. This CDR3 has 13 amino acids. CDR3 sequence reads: CSAIKGTVNEQYF. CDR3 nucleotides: TGCAGCGCCATTAAGGGGACAGTCAACGAGCAGTACTTC.

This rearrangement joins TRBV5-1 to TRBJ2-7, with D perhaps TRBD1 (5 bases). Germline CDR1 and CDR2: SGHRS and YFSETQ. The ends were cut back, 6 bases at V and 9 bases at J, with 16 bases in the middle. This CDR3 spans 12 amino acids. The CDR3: CASNSDSSGQYF. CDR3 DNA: TGCGCCAGCAACTCTGACAGCTCCGGGCAGTACTTC.

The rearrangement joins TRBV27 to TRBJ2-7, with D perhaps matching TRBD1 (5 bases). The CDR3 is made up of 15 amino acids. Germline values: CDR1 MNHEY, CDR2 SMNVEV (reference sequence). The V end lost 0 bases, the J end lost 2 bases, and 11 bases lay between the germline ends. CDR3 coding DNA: TGTGCCAGCAGTTTATCGTTGGGGCCCACCTACGAGCAGTACTTC. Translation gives CASSLSLGPTYEQYF.

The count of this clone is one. The CDR3 DNA reads TGTGCCAGCAAAGTAGTACTCACAGATACGCAGTATTTT. Its protein is CASKVVLTDTQYF. The chain couples TRBV6-5 to TRBJ2-3; no definite D call. Germline loops: CDR1 MNHEY, CDR2 SVGAGI. V lost 7 bases and J 2 bases, leaving 10 bases between the germline ends. CDR3 length: 13 residues.

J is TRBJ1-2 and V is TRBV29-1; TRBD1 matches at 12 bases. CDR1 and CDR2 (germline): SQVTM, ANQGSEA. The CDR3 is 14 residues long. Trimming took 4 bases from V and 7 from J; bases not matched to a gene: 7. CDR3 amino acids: CSVASGTGGSGYTF. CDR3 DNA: TGCAGCGTTGCATCAGGGACAGGGGGCTCTGGCTACACCTTC.

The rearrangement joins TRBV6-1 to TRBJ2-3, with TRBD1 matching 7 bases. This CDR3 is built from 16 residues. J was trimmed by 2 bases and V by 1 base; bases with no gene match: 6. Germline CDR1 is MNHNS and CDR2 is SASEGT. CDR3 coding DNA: TGTGCCAGCAGTGAAGACAGGGGCGGCAACACAGATACGCAGTATTTT. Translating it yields CASSEDRGGNTDTQYF.

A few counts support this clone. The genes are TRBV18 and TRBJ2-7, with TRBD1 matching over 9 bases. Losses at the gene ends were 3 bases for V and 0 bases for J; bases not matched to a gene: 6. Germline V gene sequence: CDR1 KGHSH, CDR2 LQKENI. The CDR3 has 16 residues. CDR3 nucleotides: TGTGCCAGCTCACCGGGACAGGGTAGGGGCTCCTACGAGCAGTACTTC. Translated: CASSPGQGRGSYEQYF.

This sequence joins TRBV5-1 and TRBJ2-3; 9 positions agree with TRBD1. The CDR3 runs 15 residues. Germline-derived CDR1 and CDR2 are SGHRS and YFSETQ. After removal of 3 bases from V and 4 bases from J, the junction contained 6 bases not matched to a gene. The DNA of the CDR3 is TGCGCCAGCAGCTCCGGGACAGGGCAGGCAGATACGCAGTATTTT. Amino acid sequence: CASSSGTGQADTQYF.

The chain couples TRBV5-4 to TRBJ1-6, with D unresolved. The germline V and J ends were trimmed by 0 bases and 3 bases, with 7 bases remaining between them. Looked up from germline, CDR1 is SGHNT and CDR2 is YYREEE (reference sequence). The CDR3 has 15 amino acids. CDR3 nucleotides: TGTGCCAGCAGCTTGGACAGCCTCTATAATTCACCCCTCCACTTT. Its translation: CASSLDSLYNSPLHF. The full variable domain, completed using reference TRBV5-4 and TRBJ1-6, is ETGVTQSPTHLIKTRGQQVTLRCSSQSGHNTVSWYQQALGQGPQFIFQYYREEENGRGNFPPRFSGLQFPNYSSELNVNALELDDSALYLCASSLDSLYNSPLHFGNGTRLTVT.